The present TCR beta chain was sequenced within a study of blood T cell repertoires in COVID-19 (TCRdb year 2020). About the study as a whole: Samples from collaborators originated in the United States, Italy and Spain and spanned both the acute and convalescent phases of COVID-19. The prospective study material was composed of cDNA or gDNA derived from T cells, B-cell-depleted T cells, or PBMCs. Deeply sampled blood TCRbeta repertoires from subjects exposed to, actively infected with, or recovered from COVID-19 were included in the dataset. A de-identified subject ID, COVID-19 status, age in years and sex were almost always included in the sample metadata. HLA class I and class II types, where available, came from metadata supplied by the sample provider rather than from assay-based typing. The repertoires were made available in a free public database intended to serve as a resource for research on the immune response to SARS-CoV-2. The samples were drawn from two sources: the first 160 participants of the ongoing ImmuneRACE study, and 1,000 to 1,500 subjects contributed by 6 global collaborators.

Cut back by 0 bases and 8 bases, the V and J ends lie 10 bases apart. The CDR3 holds 14 amino acids from the cysteine to the phenylalanine. The sequence is cut down to CDR3 DNA, 42 bases in frame from base 1. The germline V gene (reference sequence) specifies LNHNV as CDR1 and YYDKDF as CDR2. Participants in the prospective study were enrolled through a virtual design, were aged roughly 18 to 100 years, and lived in roughly 24 United States geographic areas. To assign participants to cohorts, the prospective study relied on clinical history that participants themselves reported in a screening survey and a study questionnaire. Recovered participants in ImmuneRACE Cohort 3 were defined by two consecutive negative NP/OP PCR tests, clearance by a healthcare professional, or resolution of symptoms. Each participant in the prospective study had whole blood, serum and a nasopharyngeal or oropharyngeal swab collected by mobile phlebotomists. Over an approximately 2-month period, participants in the prospective study had the option of providing additional blood draws and questionnaires. Blood samples from the prospective study were shipped frozen or at room temperature prior to DNA extraction.

The immunoSEQ Assay, a bias-controlled multiplex PCR, was used to amplify TCRbeta CDR3 regions from genomic DNA. The paper's processing steps were these. The number of nucleated cells in each sample was estimated by amplification of reference gene primers within the assay. To quantify the absolute abundance of each unique TCRbeta CDR3 rearrangement, sequence reads were collapsed and filtered. For each sample, productive Simpson clonality was calculated by taking the square root of Simpson's diversity index across productive rearrangements. TCRdb's version of the immuneACCESS table is confined to in-frame rearrangements and falls short of the full clone set. An unresolved V gene accounts for under half of the shortfall where checked; the remainder is of unknown origin. V, J and clone size reflect that table, while D and trimming were determined from the DNA. The table for this sample lists 250,000 to 300,000 clones; approximately 84% of them were counted only once. The top ten clonotypes cover around 3.7% of the sample.

Notes on this clone: Which antigen it targets is not known. One base away there is no much larger clone; base qualities are not given.

General study outcomes and caveats: Clinical and demographic metadata were provided uncurated, with the amount varying by source and participant.

The specimen was PBMCs or T cells enriched from blood (not recorded which). The TCR comes from a man aged 45-65 years who had recovered from COVID-19. The V and J genes are TRBV15 and TRBJ1-4, with a weak D call of TRBD1 (6 bases match). The CDR3 reads CATSRDFDREKLFF. The bases are TGTGCCACCAGCAGAGATTTCGACAGGGAAAAACTGTTTTTT. The entire variable domain, with the stretches around the CDR3 drawn from the reference TRBV15 and TRBJ1-4 proteins, is DAMVIQNPRYQVTQFGKPVTLSCSQTLNHNVMYWYQQKSSQAPKLLFHYYDKDFNNEADTPDNFQSRRPNTSFCFLDIRSPGLGDTAMYLCATSRDFDREKLFFGSGTQLSVL.